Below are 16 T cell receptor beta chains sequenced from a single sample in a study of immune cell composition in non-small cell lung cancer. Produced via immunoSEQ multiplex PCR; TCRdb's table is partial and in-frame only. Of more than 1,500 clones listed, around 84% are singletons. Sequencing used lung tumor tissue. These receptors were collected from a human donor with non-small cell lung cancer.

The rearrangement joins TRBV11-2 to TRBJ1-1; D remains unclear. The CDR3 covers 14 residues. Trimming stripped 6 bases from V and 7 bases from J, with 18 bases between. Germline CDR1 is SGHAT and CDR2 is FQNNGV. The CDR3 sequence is CASSASLSRIEAFF. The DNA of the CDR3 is TGTGCCAGCAGTGCAAGCTTGTCCAGGATTGAAGCTTTCTTT.

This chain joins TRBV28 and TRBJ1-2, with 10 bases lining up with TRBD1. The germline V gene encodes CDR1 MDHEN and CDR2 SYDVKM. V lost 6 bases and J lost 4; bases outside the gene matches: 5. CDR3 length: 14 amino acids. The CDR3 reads CASSQGDRGYGYTF. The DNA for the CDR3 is TGTGCCAGCAGCCAAGGGGACAGGGGCTATGGCTACACCTTC.

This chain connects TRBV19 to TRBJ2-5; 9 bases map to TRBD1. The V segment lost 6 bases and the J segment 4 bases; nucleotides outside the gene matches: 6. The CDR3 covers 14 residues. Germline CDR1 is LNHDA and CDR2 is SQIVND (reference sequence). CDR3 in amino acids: CASRLTGGGETQYF. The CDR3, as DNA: TGTGCCAGTAGACTGACAGGGGGAGGAGAGACCCAGTACTTC.

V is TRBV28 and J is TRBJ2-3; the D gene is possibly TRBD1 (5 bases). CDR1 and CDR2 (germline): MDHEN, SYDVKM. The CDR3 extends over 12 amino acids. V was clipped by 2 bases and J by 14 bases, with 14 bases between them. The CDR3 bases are TGTGCCAGCAGTTTAACCAGGGCCCGGTGGTATTTT. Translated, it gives CASSLTRARWYF.

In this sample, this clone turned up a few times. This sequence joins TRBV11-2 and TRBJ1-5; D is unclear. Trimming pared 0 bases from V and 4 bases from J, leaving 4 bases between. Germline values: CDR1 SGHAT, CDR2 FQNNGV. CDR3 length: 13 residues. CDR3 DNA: TGTGCCAGCAGCTTAGACAGGAATCAGCCCCAGCATTTT. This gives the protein CASSLDRNQPQHF.

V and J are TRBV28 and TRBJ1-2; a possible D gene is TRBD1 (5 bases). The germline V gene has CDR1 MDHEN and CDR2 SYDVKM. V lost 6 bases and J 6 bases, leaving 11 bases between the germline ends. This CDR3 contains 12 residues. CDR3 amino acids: CASRGQVDGYTF. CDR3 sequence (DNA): TGTGCCAGCAGGGGGCAGGTGGATGGCTACACCTTC.

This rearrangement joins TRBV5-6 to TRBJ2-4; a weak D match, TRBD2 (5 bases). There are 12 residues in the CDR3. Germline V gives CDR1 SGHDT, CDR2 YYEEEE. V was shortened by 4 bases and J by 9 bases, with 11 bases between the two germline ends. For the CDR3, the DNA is TGTGCCAGCAGCGCGGGTGAAGGCATTCAGTACTTC. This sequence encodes CASSAGEGIQYF. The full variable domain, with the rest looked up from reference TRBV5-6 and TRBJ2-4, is DAGVTQSPTHLIKTRGQQVTLRCSPKSGHDTVSWYQQALGQGPQFIFQYYEEEERQRGNFPDRFSGHQFPNYSSELNVNALLLGDSALYLCASSAGEGIQYFGAGTRLSVL.

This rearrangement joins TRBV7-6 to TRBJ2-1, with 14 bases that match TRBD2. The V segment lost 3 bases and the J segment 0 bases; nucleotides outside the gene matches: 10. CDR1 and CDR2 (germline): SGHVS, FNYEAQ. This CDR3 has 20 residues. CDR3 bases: TGTGCCAGCAGCTTCCGACTAGCGGGAGGGCCTAAGGACTCCTACAATGAGCAGTTCTTC. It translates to CASSFRLAGGPKDSYNEQFF. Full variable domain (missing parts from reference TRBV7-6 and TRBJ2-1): GAGVSQSPRYKVTKRGQDVALRCDPISGHVSLYWYRQALGQGPEFLTYFNYEAQQDKSGLPNDRFSAERPEGSISTLTIQRTEQRDSAMYRCASSFRLAGGPKDSYNEQFFGPGTRLTVL.

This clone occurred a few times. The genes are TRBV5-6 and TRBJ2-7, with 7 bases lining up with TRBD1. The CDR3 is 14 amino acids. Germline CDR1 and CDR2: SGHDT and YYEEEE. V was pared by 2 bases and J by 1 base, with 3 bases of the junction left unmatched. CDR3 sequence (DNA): TGTGCCAGCAGCTTAAGGGGGCGATCCTACGAGCAGTACTTC. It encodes CASSLRGRSYEQYF.

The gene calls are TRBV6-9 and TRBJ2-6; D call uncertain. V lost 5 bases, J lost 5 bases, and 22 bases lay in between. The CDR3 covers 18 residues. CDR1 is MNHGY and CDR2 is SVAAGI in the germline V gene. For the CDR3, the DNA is TGTGCCAGCAGTGGCCACCGCCTACGACAAAGTCGGGCCAACGTCCTGACTTTC. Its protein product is CASSGHRLRQSRANVLTF.

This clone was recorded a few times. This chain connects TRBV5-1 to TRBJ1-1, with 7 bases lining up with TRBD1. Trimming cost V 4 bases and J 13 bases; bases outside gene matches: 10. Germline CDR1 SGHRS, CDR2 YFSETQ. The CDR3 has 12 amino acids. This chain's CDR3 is CASSPPGTVHFF. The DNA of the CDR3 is TGCGCCAGCAGCCCCCCCGGGACAGTGCATTTCTTT.

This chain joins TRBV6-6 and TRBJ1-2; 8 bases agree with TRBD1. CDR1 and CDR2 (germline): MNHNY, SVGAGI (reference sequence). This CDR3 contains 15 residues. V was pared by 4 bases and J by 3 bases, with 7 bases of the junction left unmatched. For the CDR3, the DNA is TGTGCCAGCAGTTCAAGGACAGGGTGGGACTATGGCTACACCTTC. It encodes CASSSRTGWDYGYTF.

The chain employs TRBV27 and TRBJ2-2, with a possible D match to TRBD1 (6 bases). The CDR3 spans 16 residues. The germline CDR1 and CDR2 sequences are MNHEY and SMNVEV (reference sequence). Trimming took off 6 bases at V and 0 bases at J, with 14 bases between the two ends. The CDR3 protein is CASRPVGASNTGELFF. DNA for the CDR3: TGTGCCAGCAGACCCGTGGGGGCTTCGAACACCGGGGAGCTGTTTTTT.

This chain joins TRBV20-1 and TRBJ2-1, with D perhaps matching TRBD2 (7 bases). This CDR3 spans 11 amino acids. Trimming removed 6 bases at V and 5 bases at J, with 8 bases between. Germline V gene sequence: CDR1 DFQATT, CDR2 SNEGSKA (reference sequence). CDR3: CSAGGHNEQFF. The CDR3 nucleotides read TGCAGTGCCGGGGGGCACAATGAGCAGTTCTTC.

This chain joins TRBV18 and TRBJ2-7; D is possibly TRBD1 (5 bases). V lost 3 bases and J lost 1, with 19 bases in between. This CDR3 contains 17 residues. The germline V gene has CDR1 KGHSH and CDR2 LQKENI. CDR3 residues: CASSPVASGAGSYEQYF. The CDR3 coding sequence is TGTGCCAGCTCACCCGTTGCAAGTGGGGCAGGTTCCTACGAGCAGTACTTC.

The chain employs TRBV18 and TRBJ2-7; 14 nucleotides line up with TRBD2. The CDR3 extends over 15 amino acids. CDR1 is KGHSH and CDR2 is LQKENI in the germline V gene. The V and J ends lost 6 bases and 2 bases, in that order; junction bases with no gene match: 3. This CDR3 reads CASSQTSGGAYEQYF. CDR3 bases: TGTGCCAGCTCGCAGACTAGCGGGGGGGCCTACGAGCAGTACTTC.